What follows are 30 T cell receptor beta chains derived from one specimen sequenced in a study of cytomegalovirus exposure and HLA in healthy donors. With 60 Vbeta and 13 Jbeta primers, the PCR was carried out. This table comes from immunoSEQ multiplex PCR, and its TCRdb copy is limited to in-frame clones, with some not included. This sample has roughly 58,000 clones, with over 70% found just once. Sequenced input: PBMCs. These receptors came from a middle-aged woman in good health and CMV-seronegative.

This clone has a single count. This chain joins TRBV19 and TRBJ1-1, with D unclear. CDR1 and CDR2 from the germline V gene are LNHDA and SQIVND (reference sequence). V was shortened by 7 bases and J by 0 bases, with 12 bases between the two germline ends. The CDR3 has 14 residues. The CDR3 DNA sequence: TGTGCCAGTATGACCGGAGTAATGAACACTGAAGCTTTCTTT. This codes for CASMTGVMNTEAFF.

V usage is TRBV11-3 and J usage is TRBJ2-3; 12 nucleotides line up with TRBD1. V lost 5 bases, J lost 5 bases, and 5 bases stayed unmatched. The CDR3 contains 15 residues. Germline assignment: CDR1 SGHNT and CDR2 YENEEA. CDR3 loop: CASSLGTGGEDTQYF. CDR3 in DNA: TGTGCCAGCAGCCTAGGGACAGGGGGCGAAGATACGCAGTATTTT. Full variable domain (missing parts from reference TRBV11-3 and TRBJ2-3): EAGVVQSPRYKIIEKKQPVAFWCNPISGHNTLYWYLQNLGQGPELLIRYENEEAVDDSQLPKDRFSAERLKGVDSTLKIQPAELGDSAVYLCASSLGTGGEDTQYFGPGTRLTVL.

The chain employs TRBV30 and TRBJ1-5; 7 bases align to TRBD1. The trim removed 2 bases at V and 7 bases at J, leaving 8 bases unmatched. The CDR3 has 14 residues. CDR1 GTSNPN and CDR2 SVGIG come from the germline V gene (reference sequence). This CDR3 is CAWSLRQGGQPQHF. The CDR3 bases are TGTGCCTGGAGTCTGAGACAGGGAGGCCAGCCCCAGCATTTT.

The CDR3 protein is CASSLASGTSDTYEQYF. CDR3 DNA sequence: TGTGCCAGCAGTTTAGCCTCCGGGACTAGCGACACCTACGAGCAGTACTTC. The V call is TRBV28, the J call TRBJ2-7; TRBD2 matches at 10 bases. CDR1 and CDR2 (germline): MDHEN, SYDVKM. This CDR3 spans 17 amino acids. The J segment lost 2 bases and the V segment lost 2 bases, leaving 9 bases of the junction unmatched.

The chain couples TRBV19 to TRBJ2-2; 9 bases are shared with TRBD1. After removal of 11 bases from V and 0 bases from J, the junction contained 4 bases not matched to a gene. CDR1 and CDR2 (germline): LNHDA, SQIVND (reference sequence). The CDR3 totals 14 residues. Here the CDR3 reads CAGRTGANTGELFF. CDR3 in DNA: TGTGCCGGACGGACAGGGGCGAACACCGGGGAGCTGTTTTTT.

In DNA, the CDR3 is TGTGCCTGGAGTGTTGGGCAGGGGGCTGGAGGGAGGACTGAAGCTTTCTTT. Translating it yields CAWSVGQGAGGRTEAFF. The chain couples TRBV30 to TRBJ1-1; 8 positions match TRBD1. Germline V gene sequence: CDR1 GTSNPN, CDR2 SVGIG (reference sequence). V shed 0 bases, J shed 5 bases, and the junction held 14 bases outside the gene matches. CDR3 size: 17 residues.

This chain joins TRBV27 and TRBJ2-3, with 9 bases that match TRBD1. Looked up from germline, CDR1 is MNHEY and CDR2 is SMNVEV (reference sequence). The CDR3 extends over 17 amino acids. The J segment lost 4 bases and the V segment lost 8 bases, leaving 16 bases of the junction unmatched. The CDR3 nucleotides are TGTGCCAGCGGGCTCTCTCCTCCCCGGGACAGGGCAGATACGCAGTATTTT. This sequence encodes CASGLSPPRDRADTQYF.

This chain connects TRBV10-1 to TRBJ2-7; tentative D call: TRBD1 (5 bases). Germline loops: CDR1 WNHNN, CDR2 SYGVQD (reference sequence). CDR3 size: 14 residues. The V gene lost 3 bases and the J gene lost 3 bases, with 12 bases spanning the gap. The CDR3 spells CASSEGATRYEQYF. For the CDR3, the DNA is TGCGCCAGCAGTGAAGGGGCAACGCGCTACGAGCAGTACTTC.

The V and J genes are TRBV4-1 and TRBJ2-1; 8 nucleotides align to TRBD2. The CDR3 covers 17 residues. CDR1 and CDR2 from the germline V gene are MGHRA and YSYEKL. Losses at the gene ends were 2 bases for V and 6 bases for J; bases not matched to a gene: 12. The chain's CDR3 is CASSQPLRSGRGNEQFF. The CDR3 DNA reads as TGCGCCAGCAGCCAACCCCTAAGGAGCGGGAGAGGCAATGAGCAGTTCTTC.

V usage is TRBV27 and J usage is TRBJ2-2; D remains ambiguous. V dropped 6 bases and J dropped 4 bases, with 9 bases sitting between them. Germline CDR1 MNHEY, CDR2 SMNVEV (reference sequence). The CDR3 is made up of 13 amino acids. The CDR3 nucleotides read TGTGCCAGCAGCCCCAGACTCACCGGGGAGCTGTTTTTT. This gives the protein CASSPRLTGELFF.

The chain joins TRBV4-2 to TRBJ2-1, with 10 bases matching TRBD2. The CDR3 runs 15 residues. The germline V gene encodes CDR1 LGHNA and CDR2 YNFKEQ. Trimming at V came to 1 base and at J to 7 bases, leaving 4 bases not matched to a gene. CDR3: CASSQGTSGTNEQFF. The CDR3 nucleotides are TGTGCCAGCAGCCAAGGAACTAGCGGGACGAATGAGCAGTTCTTC.

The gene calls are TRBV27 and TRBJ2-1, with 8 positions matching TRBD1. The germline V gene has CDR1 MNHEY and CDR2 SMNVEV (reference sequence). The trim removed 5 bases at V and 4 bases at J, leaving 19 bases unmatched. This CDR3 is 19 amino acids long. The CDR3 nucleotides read TGTGCCAGCAGTCGAAACGACAGGGGCACCTTCGGACATTACAATGAGCAGTTCTTC. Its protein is CASSRNDRGTFGHYNEQFF.

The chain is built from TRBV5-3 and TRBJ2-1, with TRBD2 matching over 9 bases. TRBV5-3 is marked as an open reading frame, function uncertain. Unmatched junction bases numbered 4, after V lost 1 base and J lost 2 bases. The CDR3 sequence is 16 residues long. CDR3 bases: TGTGCCAGAAGCTTGCCTGCTAGCGGGACCTACAATGAGCAGTTCTTC. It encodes CARSLPASGTYNEQFF.

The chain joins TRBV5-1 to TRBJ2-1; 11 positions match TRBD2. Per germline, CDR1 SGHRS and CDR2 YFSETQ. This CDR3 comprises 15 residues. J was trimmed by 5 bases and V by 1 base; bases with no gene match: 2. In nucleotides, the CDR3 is TGCGCCAGCAGCTTGACTAGCGGGAGCCACAATGAGCAGTTCTTC. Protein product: CASSLTSGSHNEQFF.

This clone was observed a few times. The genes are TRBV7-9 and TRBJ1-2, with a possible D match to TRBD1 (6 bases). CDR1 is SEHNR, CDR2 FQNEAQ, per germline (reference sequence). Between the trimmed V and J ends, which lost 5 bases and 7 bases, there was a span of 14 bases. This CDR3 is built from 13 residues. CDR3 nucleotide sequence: TGTGCCAGCAGCCCCGCGGGGGCCGGTGGCTACACCTTC. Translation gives CASSPAGAGGYTF.

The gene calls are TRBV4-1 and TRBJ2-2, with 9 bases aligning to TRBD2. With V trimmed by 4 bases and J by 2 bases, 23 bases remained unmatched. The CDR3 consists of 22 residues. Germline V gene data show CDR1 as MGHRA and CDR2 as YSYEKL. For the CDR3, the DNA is TGCGCCAGCAGCCCCATGCGGGAGGGGTTCTCTATTGAACACTCCAACACCGGGGAGCTGTTTTTT. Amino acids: CASSPMREGFSIEHSNTGELFF.

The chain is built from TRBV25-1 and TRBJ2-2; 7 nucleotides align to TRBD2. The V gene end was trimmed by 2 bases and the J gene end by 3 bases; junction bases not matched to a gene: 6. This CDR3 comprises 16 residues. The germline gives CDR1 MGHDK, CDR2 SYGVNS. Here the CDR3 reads CASSEAGTTHTGELFF. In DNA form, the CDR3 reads TGTGCCAGCAGTGAAGCCGGGACTACCCACACCGGGGAGCTGTTTTTT.

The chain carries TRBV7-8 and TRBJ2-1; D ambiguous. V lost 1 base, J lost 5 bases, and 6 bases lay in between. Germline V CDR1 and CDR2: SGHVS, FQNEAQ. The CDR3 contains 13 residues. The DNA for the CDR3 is TGTGCCAGCAGCTTAGTCACGGACAATGAGCAGTTCTTC. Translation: CASSLVTDNEQFF.

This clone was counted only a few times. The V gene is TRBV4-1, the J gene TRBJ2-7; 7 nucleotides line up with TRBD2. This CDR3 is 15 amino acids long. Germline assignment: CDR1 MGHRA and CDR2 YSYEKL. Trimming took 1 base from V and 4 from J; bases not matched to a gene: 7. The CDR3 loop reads CASSQGGGSLYEQYF. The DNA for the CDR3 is TGCGCCAGCAGCCAAGGAGGCGGGAGTCTTTACGAGCAGTACTTC.

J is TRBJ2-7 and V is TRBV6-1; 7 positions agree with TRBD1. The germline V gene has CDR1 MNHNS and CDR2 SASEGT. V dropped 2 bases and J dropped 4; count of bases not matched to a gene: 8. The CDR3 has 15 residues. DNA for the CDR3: TGTGCCAGCAGTGAAAGGGCAGGGGGAGTTTACGAGCAGTACTTC. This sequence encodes CASSERAGGVYEQYF.

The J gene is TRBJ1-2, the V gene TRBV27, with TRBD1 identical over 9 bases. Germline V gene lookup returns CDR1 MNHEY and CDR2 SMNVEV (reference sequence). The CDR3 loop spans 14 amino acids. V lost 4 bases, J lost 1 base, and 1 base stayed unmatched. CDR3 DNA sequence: TGTGCCAGCAGTTCGGACAGGGGTAACTATGGCTACACCTTC. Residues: CASSSDRGNYGYTF.

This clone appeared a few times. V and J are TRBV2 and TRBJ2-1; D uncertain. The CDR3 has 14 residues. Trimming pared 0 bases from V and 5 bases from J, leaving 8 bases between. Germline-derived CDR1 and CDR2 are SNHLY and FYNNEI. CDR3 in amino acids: CASSEALRDNEQFF. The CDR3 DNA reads TGTGCCAGCAGTGAAGCGCTTCGGGACAATGAGCAGTTCTTC.

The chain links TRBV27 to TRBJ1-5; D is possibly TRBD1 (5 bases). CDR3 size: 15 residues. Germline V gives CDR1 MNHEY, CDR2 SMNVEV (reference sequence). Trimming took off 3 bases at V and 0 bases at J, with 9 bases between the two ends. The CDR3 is CASSFDSYSNQPQHF. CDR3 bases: TGTGCCAGCAGTTTCGACAGCTATAGCAATCAGCCCCAGCATTTT.

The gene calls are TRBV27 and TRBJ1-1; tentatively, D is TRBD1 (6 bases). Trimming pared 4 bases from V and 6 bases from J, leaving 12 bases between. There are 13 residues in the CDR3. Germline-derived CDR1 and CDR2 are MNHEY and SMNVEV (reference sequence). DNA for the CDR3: TGTGCCAGCAGTTCGCGGGGGCTGGCTGAAGCTTTCTTT. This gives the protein CASSSRGLAEAFF.

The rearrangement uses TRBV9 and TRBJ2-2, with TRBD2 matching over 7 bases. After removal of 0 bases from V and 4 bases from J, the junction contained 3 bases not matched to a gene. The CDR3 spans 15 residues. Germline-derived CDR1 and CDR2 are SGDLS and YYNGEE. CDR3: CASSVGGGSTGELFF. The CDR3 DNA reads TGTGCCAGCAGCGTAGGAGGCGGGAGCACCGGGGAGCTGTTTTTT.

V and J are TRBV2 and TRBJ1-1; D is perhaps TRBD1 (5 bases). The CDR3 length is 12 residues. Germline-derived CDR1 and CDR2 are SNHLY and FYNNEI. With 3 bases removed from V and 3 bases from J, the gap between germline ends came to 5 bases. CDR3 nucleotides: TGTGCCAGCAGTGAGACAGACACTGAAGCTTTCTTT. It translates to CASSETDTEAFF.

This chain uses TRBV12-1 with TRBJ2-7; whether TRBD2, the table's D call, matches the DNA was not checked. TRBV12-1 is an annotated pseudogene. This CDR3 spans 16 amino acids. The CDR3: CANSAGTSGRAYEQYF. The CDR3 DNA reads TGTGCCAACAGCGCCGGGACTAGCGGGAGGGCCTACGAGCAGTACTTC.

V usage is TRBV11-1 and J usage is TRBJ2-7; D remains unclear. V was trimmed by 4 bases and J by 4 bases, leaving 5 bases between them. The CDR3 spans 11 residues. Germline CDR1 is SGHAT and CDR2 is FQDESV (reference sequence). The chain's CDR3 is CASSSQYEQYF. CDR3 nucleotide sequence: TGTGCCAGCAGCTCCCAGTACGAGCAGTACTTC.

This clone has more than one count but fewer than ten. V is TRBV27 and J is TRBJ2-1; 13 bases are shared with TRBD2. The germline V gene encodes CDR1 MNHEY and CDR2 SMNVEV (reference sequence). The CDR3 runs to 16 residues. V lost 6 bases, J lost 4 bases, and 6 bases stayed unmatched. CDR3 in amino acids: CASSHGGLAGYNEQFF. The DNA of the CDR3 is TGTGCCAGCAGCCATGGGGGACTAGCGGGATACAATGAGCAGTTCTTC.

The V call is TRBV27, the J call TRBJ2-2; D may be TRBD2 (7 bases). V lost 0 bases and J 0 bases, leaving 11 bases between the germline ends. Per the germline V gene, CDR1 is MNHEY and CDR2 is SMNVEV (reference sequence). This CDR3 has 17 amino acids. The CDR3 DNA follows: TGTGCCAGCAGTTTATCAGGCGGGGGCGCGAACACCGGGGAGCTGTTTTTT. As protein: CASSLSGGGANTGELFF.